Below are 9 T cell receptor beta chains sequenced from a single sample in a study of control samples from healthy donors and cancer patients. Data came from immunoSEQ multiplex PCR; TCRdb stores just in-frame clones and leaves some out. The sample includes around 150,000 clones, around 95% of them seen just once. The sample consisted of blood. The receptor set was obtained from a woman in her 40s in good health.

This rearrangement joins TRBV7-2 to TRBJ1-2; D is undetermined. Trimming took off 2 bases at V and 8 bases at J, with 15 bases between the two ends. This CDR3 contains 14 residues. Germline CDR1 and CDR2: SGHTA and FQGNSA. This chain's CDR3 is CASSLSLRVLGYTF. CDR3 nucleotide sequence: TGTGCCAGCAGCTTAAGTTTGCGGGTTCTAGGCTACACCTTC.

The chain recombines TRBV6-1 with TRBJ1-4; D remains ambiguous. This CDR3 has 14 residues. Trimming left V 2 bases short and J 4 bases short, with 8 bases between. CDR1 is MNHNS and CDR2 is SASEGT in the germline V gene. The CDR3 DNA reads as TGTGCCAGCAGTGAAACCGGGAATAATGAAAAACTGTTTTTT. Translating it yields CASSETGNNEKLFF.

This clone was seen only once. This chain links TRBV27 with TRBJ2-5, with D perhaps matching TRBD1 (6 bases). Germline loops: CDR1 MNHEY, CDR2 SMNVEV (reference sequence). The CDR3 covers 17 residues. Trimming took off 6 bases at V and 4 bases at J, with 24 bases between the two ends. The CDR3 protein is CASSSLPGHSLGETQYF. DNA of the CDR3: TGTGCCAGCAGCTCTCTCCCGGGACACTCTTTGGGAGAGACCCAGTACTTC.

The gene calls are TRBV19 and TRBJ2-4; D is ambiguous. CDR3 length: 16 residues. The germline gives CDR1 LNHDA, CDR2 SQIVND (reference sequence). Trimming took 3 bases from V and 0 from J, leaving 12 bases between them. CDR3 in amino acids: CASSIGVTLAKNIQYF. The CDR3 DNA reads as TGTGCCAGTAGTATCGGAGTTACCCTAGCCAAAAACATTCAGTACTTC.

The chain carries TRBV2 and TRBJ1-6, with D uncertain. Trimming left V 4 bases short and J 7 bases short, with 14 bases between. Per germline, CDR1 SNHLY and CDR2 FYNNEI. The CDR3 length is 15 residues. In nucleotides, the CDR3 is TGTGCCAGCAGTGTCAGGACTAGCGGGAATTCACCCCTCCACTTT. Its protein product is CASSVRTSGNSPLHF. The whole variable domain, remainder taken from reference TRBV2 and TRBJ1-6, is EPEVTQTPSHQVTQMGQEVILRCVPISNHLYFYWYRQILGQKVEFLVSFYNNEISEKSEIFDDQFSVERPDGSNFTLKIRSTKLEDSAMYFCASSVRTSGNSPLHFGNGTRLTVT.

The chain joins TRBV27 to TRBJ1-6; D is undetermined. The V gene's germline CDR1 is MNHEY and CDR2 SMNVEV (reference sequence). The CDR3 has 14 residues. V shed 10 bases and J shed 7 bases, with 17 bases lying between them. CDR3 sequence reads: CATAYTTGNSPLHF. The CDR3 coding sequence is TGTGCCACAGCCTACACGACTGGAAATTCACCCCTCCACTTT.

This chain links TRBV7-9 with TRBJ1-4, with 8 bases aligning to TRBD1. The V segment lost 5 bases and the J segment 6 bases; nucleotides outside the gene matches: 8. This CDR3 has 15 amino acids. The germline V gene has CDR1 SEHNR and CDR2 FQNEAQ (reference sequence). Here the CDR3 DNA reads TGTGCCAGCAGCACCCCGACAGGGGAGGATGAAAAACTGTTTTTT. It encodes CASSTPTGEDEKLFF.

The CDR3 nucleotides read TGTGCCAGTAGTATAGAAGACAGGGGGAATCAGCCCCAGCATTTT. Its translation: CASSIEDRGNQPQHF. This chain joins TRBV19 and TRBJ1-5; 9 positions agree with TRBD1. The CDR3 totals 15 residues. The junction had 1 base not matched to a gene; V was cut back by 0 bases and J by 4 bases. Germline values: CDR1 LNHDA, CDR2 SQIVND (reference sequence).

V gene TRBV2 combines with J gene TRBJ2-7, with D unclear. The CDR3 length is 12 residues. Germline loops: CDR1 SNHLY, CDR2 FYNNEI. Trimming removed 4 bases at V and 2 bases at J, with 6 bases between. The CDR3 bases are TGTGCCAGCAGTGTTACGCCCTACGAGCAGTACTTC. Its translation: CASSVTPYEQYF.